This T cell receptor beta chain originates from a study of blood T cell repertoires in COVID-19 (dated by TCRdb to between 2020 and 2021). About the investigation overall: The collaborator samples originated in the United States, Italy and Spain and spanned the acute and convalescent phases of COVID-19. The prospective study material was composed of cDNA or gDNA derived from T cells, B-cell-depleted T cells, or PBMCs. Subjects who had been exposed to COVID-19, were actively infected with it, or had recovered from it provided the deeply sampled blood TCRbeta repertoires that made up the dataset. A freely available public database, intended as a resource for researchers studying the immune response to SARS-CoV-2, is where the repertoires were released. The samples were drawn from the first 160 participants of the ongoing ImmuneRACE study and from 950 to 1,500 subjects provided by 6 global collaborators. Nearly every sample came with metadata listing a de-identified subject ID, COVID-19 status, age in years and sex. Where HLA class I and class II types were available, the types were taken from metadata supplied by the sample provider, not from assay-based typing.

The collaborating institutions used their own protocols to collect whole blood in K2EDTA tubes. For TCRbeta analysis, collaborators shipped samples as frozen whole blood, isolated PBMCs, or DNA extracted from either of those sample types. Broad study findings and their caveats: How much clinical and demographic metadata was included differed by source and by participant, and the metadata was provided uncurated.

The immunoSEQ Assay, a bias-controlled multiplex PCR, was used to amplify TCRbeta CDR3 regions from genomic DNA. For the original study's pipeline: Within the assay, amplification of reference gene primers was used to estimate how many nucleated cells each sample contained. Sequence reads were collapsed and filtered to measure the absolute abundance of every unique TCRbeta CDR3 rearrangement. For each sample, productive Simpson clonality was calculated by taking the square root of Simpson's diversity index across productive rearrangements. TCRdb obtained this table from immuneACCESS and retained in-frame rearrangements with V and J assigned. These tables miss some clones; where compared with another copy, unresolved V genes account for less than half of the shortfall, and the remainder is unexplained. V and J calls and clone size are copied from that table; D and trimming were computed from the DNA. The sample table holds about 250,000 clones, of which approximately 86% were seen once. The top ten clonotypes cover around 6.8% of the sample.

This clone was counted once. What antigen it recognizes has not been identified. Base qualities were left out, and no much larger clone turns up one base away. According to the germline V gene, CDR1 reads SNHLY and CDR2 reads FYNNEI. From the cysteine up to the phenylalanine, the CDR3 has a length of 12 residues. The retained sequence is limited to the CDR3, 36 bases, with the frame set at the first base. V drops 0 bases and J drops 11 bases, leaving 8 bases in between. The rearrangement joined TRBV2 to TRBJ1-5; the D segment cannot be called with confidence. The sample taken for sequencing was peripheral blood. The TCR was taken from a woman aged 60-75 years with active or convalescent COVID-19. The CDR3 reads CASSEAVSAQHF. The bases read TGTGCCAGCAGTGAAGCGGTGTCAGCCCAGCATTTT.